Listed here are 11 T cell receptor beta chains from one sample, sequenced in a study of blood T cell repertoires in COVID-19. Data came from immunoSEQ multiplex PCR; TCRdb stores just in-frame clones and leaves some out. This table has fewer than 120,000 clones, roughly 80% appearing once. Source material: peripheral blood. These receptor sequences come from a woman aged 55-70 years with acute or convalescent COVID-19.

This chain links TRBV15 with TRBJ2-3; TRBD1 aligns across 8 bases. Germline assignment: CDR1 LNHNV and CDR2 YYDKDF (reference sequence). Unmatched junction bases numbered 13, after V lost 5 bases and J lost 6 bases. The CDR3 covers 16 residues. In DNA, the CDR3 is TGTGCCACCAGCCGCCTGGGGGCAGGGGGCTTGGATACGCAGTATTTT. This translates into CATSRLGAGGLDTQYF.

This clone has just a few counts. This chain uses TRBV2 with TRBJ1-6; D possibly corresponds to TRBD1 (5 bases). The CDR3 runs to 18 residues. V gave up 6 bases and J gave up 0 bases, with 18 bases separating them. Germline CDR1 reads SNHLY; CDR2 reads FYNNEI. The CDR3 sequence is CASRRDFRVSSYNSPLHF. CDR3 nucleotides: TGTGCCAGCAGACGCGACTTCAGGGTGAGCTCCTATAATTCACCCCTCCACTTT.

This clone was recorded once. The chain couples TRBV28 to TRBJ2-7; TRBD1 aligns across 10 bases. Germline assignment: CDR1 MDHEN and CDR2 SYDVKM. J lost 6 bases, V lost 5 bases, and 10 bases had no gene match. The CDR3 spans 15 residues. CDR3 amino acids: CASSTGQGGYGEQYF. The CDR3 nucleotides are TGTGCCAGCAGTACCGGACAGGGGGGATATGGCGAGCAGTACTTC.

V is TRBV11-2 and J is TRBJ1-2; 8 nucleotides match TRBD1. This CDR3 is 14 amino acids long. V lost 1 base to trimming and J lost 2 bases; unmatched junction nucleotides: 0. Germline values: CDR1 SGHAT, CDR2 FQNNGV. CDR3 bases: TGTGCCAGCAGCTTAGGGACAGGGAACTATGGCTACACCTTC. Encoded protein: CASSLGTGNYGYTF.

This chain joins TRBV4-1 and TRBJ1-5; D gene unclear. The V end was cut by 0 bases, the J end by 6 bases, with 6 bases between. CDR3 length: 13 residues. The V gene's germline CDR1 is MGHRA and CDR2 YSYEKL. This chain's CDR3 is CASSQDGSQPQHF. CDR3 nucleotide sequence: TGCGCCAGCAGCCAAGATGGGAGTCAGCCCCAGCATTTT.

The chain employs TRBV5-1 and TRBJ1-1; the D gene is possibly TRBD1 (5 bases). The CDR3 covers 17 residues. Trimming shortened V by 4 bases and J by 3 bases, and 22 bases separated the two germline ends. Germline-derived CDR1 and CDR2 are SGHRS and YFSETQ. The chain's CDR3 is CASSTGHPVKAYTEAFF. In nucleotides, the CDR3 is TGCGCCAGCAGCACCGGACATCCCGTCAAGGCTTACACTGAAGCTTTCTTT.

For the CDR3, the DNA is TGTGCCAGCAGCGAACTCCAGGGGGGTGAAGCTTTCTTT. The encoded protein is CASSELQGGEAFF. The chain is built from TRBV11-3 and TRBJ1-1, with 7 positions matching TRBD1. Germline V CDR1 and CDR2: SGHNT, YENEEA. Trimming cost V 5 bases and J 7 bases; bases outside gene matches: 7. The CDR3 sequence is 13 residues long.

Here the CDR3 reads CASSLAALYEQYF. The DNA for the CDR3 is TGTGCCAGCAGCTTAGCAGCACTCTACGAGCAGTACTTC. The chain uses TRBV7-2 and TRBJ2-7; D gene uncertain. The germline V gene encodes CDR1 SGHTA and CDR2 FQGNSA. The CDR3 extends over 13 amino acids. The V end lost 0 bases, the J end lost 3 bases, and 6 bases lay between the germline ends.

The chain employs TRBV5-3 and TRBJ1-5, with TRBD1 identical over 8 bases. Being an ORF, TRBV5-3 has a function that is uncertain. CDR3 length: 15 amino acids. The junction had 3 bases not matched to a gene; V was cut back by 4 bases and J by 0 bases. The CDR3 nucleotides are TGTGCCAGAAGCAACGACAGGGGTAGCAATCAGCCCCAGCATTTT. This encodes CARSNDRGSNQPQHF.

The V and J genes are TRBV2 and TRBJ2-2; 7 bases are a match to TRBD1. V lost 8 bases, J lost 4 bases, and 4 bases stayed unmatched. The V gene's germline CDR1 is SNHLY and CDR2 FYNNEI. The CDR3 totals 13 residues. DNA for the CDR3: TGTGCCAGCCGACAGGGTGCCACCGGGGAGCTGTTTTTT. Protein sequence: CASRQGATGELFF.

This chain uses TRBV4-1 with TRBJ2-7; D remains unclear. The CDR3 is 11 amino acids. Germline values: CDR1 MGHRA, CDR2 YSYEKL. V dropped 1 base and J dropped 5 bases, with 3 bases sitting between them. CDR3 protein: CASSQADEQYF. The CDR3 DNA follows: TGCGCCAGCAGCCAAGCCGACGAGCAGTACTTC.